These T cell receptor beta chains were read from a single sample in a study of blood T cell repertoires in COVID-19. Profiling relied on immunoSEQ multiplex PCR, and the TCRdb table lists in-frame clones only, not all of them. The sample holds around 160,000 clones, more than 65% seen once. The specimen sequenced was peripheral blood. The receptors here all came from a woman older than 75 with acute or convalescent COVID-19. CDR3s include the opening cysteine and the closing phenylalanine or tryptophan. The order of the fields is J gene, clone size, D gene, V gene, CDR3 DNA, CDR3 protein. A D gene is named only where the DNA matches it firmly. Only some rows state a clone size, as once, few, many or a class for expanded clones.

j_call: TRBJ1-6
clone_size: -
d_call: TRBD1
v_call: TRBV19
cdr3_nt: TGTGCCAGTTCACCCAGGGGGCCGTCACCCCTCCACTTT
cdr3_aa: CASSPRGPSPLHF

j_call: TRBJ1-1
clone_size: once
d_call: TRBD1
v_call: TRBV6-5
cdr3_nt: TGTGCCAGCAGTCGAGGGACAGGTACTAACACTGAAGCTTTCTTT
cdr3_aa: CASSRGTGTNTEAFF

j_call: TRBJ2-2
clone_size: -
d_call: TRBD2
v_call: TRBV10-2
cdr3_nt: TGCGCCAGCAAAGGACTAGCGGCGCTTTCTGGGGAGCTGTTTTTT
cdr3_aa: CASKGLAALSGELFF

j_call: TRBJ2-1
clone_size: -
d_call: -
v_call: TRBV4-2
cdr3_nt: TGTGCCAGCAGCCAAGATTTCGGTACCTACAATGAGCAGTTCTTC
cdr3_aa: CASSQDFGTYNEQFF

j_call: TRBJ2-3
clone_size: -
d_call: TRBD1
v_call: TRBV10-1
cdr3_nt: TGCGCCAGCAGCCCCCAGCCGGGACAGGGCACAGATACGCAGTATTTT
cdr3_aa: CASSPQPGQGTDTQYF

j_call: TRBJ2-1
clone_size: -
d_call: TRBD2
v_call: TRBV15
cdr3_nt: TGTGCCACCAGCAGAGATATCGCGAGCGGGAATAATGAGCAGTTCTTC
cdr3_aa: CATSRDIASGNNEQFF

j_call: TRBJ1-5
clone_size: few
d_call: -
v_call: TRBV5-1
cdr3_nt: TGCGCCAGCAGCTTGGGTTATAGCAATCAGCCCCAGCATTTT
cdr3_aa: CASSLGYSNQPQHF

j_call: TRBJ1-1
clone_size: -
d_call: -
v_call: TRBV19
cdr3_nt: TGTGCCAGTAGGGGGACTCCCGACACTGAAGCTTTCTTT
cdr3_aa: CASRGTPDTEAFF

j_call: TRBJ2-5
clone_size: -
d_call: TRBD1
v_call: TRBV5-1
cdr3_nt: TGCGCCAGCAGCTTGTCAGGGGGCGCGGAGACCCAGTACTTC
cdr3_aa: CASSLSGGAETQYF

j_call: TRBJ2-1
clone_size: -
d_call: TRBD2
v_call: TRBV14
cdr3_nt: TGTGCCAGCAGTCAAATCGGGGGGAGCTCCTACAATGAGCAGTTCTTC
cdr3_aa: CASSQIGGSSYNEQFF

j_call: TRBJ1-5
clone_size: -
d_call: -
v_call: TRBV4-2
cdr3_nt: TGTGCCAGCAGCCAAGATCGGGGATATCAGCCCCAGCATTTT
cdr3_aa: CASSQDRGYQPQHF

j_call: TRBJ1-5
clone_size: -
d_call: -
v_call: TRBV30
cdr3_nt: TGTGCCTGGAGTGTTGGGGAGAGCCAGCCCCAGCATTTT
cdr3_aa: CAWSVGESQPQHF

j_call: TRBJ1-3
clone_size: few
d_call: -
v_call: TRBV6-6
cdr3_nt: TGTGCCAGCGGGGGGAACTCTGGAAACACCATATATTTT
cdr3_aa: CASGGNSGNTIYF

j_call: TRBJ1-4
clone_size: -
d_call: TRBD1
v_call: TRBV5-4
cdr3_nt: TGTGCCAGCAGCCGTATGGACAGGGATAAGGAAAAACTGTTTTTT
cdr3_aa: CASSRMDRDKEKLFF

j_call: TRBJ2-7
clone_size: -
d_call: TRBD1
v_call: TRBV6-1
cdr3_nt: TGTGCCAGCAGTGGCCCCGGCAGGACAGGGGGCTCCTACGAGCAGTACTTC
cdr3_aa: CASSGPGRTGGSYEQYF

j_call: TRBJ1-4
clone_size: -
d_call: TRBD1
v_call: TRBV3-1/TRBV3-2
cdr3_nt: TGTGCCAGCAGCGAGGACAGGGGAACTGAAAAACTGTTTTTT
cdr3_aa: CASSEDRGTEKLFF